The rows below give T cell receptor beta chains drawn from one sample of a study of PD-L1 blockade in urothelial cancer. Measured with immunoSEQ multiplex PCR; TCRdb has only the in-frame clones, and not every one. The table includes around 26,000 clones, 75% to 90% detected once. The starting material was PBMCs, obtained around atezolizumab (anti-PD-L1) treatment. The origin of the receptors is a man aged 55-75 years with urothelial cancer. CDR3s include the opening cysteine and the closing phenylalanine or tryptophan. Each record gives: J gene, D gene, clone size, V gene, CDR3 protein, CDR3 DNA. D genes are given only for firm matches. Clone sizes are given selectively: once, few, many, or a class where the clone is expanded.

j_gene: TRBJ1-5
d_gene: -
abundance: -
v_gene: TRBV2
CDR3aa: CASSVKGLSNQPQHF
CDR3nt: TGTGCCAGCAGTGTGAAGGGGCTGAGCAATCAGCCCCAGCATTTT

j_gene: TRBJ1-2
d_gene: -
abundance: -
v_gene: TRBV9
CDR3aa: CASSVGGETANYGYTF
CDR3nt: TGTGCCAGCAGCGTAGGGGGAGAGACTGCTAACTATGGCTACACCTTC

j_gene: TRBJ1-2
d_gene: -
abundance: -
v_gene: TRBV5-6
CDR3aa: CASSQQDYYGYTF
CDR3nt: TGTGCCAGCAGCCAACAGGATTACTATGGCTACACCTTC

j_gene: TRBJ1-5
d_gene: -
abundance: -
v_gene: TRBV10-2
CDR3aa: CASSESGGGQNNQPQHF
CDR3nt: TGCGCCAGCAGTGAGTCTGGGGGGGGCCAGAACAATCAGCCCCAGCATTTT

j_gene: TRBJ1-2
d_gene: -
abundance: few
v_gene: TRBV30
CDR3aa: CAWSVTVGGYTF
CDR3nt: TGTGCCTGGAGTGTTACAGTTGGAGGCTACACCTTC

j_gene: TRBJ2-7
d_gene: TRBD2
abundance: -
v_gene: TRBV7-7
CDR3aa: CASSQSNSGAYEQYF
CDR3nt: TGTGCTAGCAGCCAATCGAATAGCGGGGCCTACGAGCAGTACTTC

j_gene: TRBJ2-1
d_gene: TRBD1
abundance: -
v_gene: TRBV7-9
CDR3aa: CASSWGTGDNEQFF
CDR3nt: TGTGCCAGCAGCTGGGGGACAGGGGACAATGAGCAGTTCTTC

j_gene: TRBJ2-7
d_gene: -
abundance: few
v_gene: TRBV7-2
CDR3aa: CASSPQSGYEQYF
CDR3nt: TGTGCCAGCAGCCCACAGAGTGGGTACGAGCAGTACTTC

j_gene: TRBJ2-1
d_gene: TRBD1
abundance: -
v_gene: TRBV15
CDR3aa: CATSSPRGRKNEQFF
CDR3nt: TGTGCCACCAGCAGCCCCAGGGGGCGCAAGAATGAGCAGTTCTTC

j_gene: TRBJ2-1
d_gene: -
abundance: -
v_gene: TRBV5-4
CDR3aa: CASIPNPRVDNEQFF
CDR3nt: TGTGCCAGCATCCCGAACCCCAGGGTGGACAATGAGCAGTTCTTC

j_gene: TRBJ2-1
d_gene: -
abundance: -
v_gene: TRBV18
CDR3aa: CASSSGPGVEQFF
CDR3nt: TGTGCCAGCTCCTCAGGGCCGGGAGTTGAGCAGTTCTTC

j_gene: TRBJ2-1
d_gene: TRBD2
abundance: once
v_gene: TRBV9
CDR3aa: CASSPRLSSGRWDEQFF
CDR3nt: TGTGCCAGCAGCCCTCGCCTCTCTAGCGGGAGATGGGATGAGCAGTTCTTC

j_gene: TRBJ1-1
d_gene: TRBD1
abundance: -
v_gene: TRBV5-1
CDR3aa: CASSLAQGAFSEAFF
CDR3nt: TGCGCCAGCAGCTTGGCACAGGGGGCTTTCAGTGAAGCTTTCTTT

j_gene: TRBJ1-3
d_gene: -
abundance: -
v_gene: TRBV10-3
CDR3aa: CANSGGSSGNTIYF
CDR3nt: TGTGCCAACAGTGGAGGTAGCTCTGGAAACACCATATATTTT

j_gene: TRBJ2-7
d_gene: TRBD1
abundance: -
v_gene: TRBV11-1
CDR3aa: CASSLMTGLRDEQYF
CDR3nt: TGTGCCAGCAGCTTAATGACAGGGCTTCGGGACGAGCAGTACTTC

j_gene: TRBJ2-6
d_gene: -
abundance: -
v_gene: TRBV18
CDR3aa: CASSPEQPGANVLTF
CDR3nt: TGTGCCAGCTCACCGGAACAGCCTGGGGCCAACGTCCTGACTTTC

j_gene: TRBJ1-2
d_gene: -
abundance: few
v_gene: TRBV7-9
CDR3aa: CASSLDGRLYGYTF
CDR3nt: TGTGCCAGCAGCTTAGATGGCAGGCTCTATGGCTACACCTTC

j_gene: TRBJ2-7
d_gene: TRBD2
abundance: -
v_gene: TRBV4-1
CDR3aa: CASSLAGVNEQYF
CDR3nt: TGCGCCAGCAGCCTAGCGGGAGTTAACGAGCAGTACTTC

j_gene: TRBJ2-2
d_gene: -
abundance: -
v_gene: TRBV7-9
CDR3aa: CASTLQGTGELFF
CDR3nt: TGTGCCAGCACCTTACAGGGCACCGGGGAGCTGTTTTTT

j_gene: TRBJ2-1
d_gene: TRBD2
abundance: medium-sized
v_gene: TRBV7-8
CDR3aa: CASSSRRGGPRDNEQFF
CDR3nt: TGTGCCAGCAGCTCCCGACGCGGGGGGCCAAGGGACAATGAGCAGTTCTTC

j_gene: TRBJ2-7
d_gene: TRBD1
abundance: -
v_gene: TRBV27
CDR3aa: CASSLRGQGKFNEQYF
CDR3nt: TGTGCCAGCAGTTTGCGAGGACAGGGGAAGTTCAACGAGCAGTACTTC

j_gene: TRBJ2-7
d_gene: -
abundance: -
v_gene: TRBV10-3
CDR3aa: CAISEEEEEQYF
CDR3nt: TGTGCCATCAGTGAGGAAGAGGAAGAGCAGTACTTC

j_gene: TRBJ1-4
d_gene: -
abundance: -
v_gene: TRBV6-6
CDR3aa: CASSYGILKDNEKLFF
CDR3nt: TGTGCCAGCAGTTATGGTATTCTAAAAGATAATGAAAAACTGTTTTTT

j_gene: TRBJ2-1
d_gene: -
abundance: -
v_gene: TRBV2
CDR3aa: CASSVTGHYNEQFF
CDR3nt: TGTGCCAGCAGTGTAACCGGACACTACAATGAGCAGTTCTTC

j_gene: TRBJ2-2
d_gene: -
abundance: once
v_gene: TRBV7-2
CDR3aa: CASSFTPYTGELFF
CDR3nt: TGTGCCAGCAGCTTCACTCCATACACCGGGGAGCTGTTTTTT

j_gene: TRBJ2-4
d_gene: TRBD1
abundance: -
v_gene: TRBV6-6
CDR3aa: CASRKGQGTTKNIQYF
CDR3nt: TGTGCCAGCAGAAAAGGACAGGGGACGACCAAAAACATTCAGTACTTC

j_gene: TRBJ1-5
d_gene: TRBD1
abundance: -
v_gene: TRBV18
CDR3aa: CASSPLQGVGQPQHF
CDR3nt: TGTGCCAGCTCACCACTACAGGGGGTTGGGCAGCCCCAGCATTTT

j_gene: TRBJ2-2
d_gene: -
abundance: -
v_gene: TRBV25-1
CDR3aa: CASRDSGELFF
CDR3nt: TGTGCCAGCAGGGACAGCGGGGAGCTGTTTTTT

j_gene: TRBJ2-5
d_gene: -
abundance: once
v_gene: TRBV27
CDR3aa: CASSTLDNQETQYF
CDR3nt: TGTGCCAGCAGCACATTGGACAACCAAGAGACCCAGTACTTC

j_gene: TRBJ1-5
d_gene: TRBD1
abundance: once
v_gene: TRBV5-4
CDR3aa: CASSSGQGNQPQHF
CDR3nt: TGTGCCAGCAGCTCCGGACAGGGCAATCAGCCCCAGCATTTT

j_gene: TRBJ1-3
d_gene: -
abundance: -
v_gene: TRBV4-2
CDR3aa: CASSQETGLGNTIYF
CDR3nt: TGTGCCAGCAGCCAAGAAACAGGCTTAGGAAACACCATATATTTT

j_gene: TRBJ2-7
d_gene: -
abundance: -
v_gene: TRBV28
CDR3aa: CASSFETGVWNSYEQYF
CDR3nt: TGTGCCAGCAGTTTCGAGACAGGCGTTTGGAACTCCTACGAGCAGTACTTC

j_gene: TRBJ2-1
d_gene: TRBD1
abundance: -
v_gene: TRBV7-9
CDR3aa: CASSMDRVYNEQFF
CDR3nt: TGTGCCAGCAGCATGGACAGGGTCTACAATGAGCAGTTCTTC

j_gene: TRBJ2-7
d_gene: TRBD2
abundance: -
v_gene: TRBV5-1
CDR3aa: CASSSGLAASYEQYF
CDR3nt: TGCGCCAGCAGCTCCGGACTAGCGGCCTCCTACGAGCAGTACTTC

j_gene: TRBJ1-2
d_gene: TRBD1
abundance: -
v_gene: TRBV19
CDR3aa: CASRVRGDYGYTF
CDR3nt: TGTGCCAGTAGAGTCAGGGGGGACTATGGCTACACCTTC

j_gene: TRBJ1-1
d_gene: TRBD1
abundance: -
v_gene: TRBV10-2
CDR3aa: CASSVGTEYEAFF
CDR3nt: TGCGCCAGCAGTGTCGGGACAGAGTATGAAGCTTTCTTT